The source of this T cell receptor beta chain is a study of blood T cells in healthy people across ages. Study-wide results and caveats: Because donor CMV status was unknown, expanded clonotype changes were possibly confounded.

Alongside a J-beta primer mix, a sample-barcoded 5' primer served in a second PCR lasting roughly 6 to 11 cycles. Via MiXCR, TCRdb re-called the 5' RACE reads, giving one row per CDR3 protein. This table has about 1.7 million distinct CDR3 sequences, roughly 27% appearing once. V lost 0 bases, J lost 4 bases, and 9 bases stayed unmatched. Germline CDR1 reads DFQATT; CDR2 reads SNEGSKA (reference sequence). This CDR3 comprises 15 residues. Samples each had at least 5.5 micrograms of total RNA extracted. Notes on this clonotype: What it binds is not known.

The receptor was derived from a woman aged 30 to 39 in good health. V gene TRBV20-1 combines with J gene TRBJ2-7; 7 bases are a match to TRBD1. The sample taken for sequencing was blood. CDR3 loop: CSARDLRTGDYEQYF. DNA of the CDR3: TGCAGTGCTAGAGATCTTAGGACAGGAGATTACGAGCAGTACTTC.